These 32 T cell receptor beta chains originate from one sample sequenced in a study of T-cell reconstitution after alpha-beta-depleted transplantation in children. The library targeted TCRbeta and was prepared with unique molecular identifiers. TCRdb redid the calling of the PCR reads with MiXCR, one entry per CDR3 protein. Seen here are about 20,000 distinct CDR3 sequences, over 10% observed once, and the top ten hold around 35%. The specimen was PBMCs, mostly from graft donor cells, collected 60 days after TCRalphabeta/CD19-depleted stem cell transplant. These receptors all come from a female patient aged 2-15 years who had a stem cell transplant for congenital amegakaryocytic thrombocytopenia, so the T cells may come from the graft donor.

The chain's CDR3 is CASRTGTGAQPQHF. The CDR3, as DNA: TGTGCCAGCAGGACCGGGACAGGAGCTCAGCCCCAGCATTTT. The V call is TRBV28, the J call TRBJ1-5, with 8 bases matching TRBD1. This CDR3 is built from 14 residues. CDR1 is MDHEN, CDR2 SYDVKM, per germline. The V segment lost 6 bases and the J segment 6 bases; nucleotides outside the gene matches: 7.

This clonotype was observed many times. Here the CDR3 DNA reads TGCGCCAGCAGCTTGGTATCCCGGGGGCGGGTGAGTGAAGCTTTCTTT. This encodes CASSLVSRGRVSEAFF. The chain links TRBV5-1 to TRBJ1-1, with D possibly being TRBD1 (6 bases). This CDR3 comprises 16 residues. CDR1 and CDR2 (germline): SGHRS, YFSETQ. V lost 0 bases and J 7 bases, leaving 19 bases between the germline ends.

This clonotype was counted at least ten times. This chain connects TRBV6-5 to TRBJ1-4; no reliable D call. V dropped 6 bases and J dropped 10 bases, with 12 bases sitting between them. This CDR3 has 12 amino acids. Germline V gene sequence: CDR1 MNHEY, CDR2 SVGAGI. CDR3 DNA: TGTGCCAGCAGCCCCCAAAGGCGAAAACTGTTTTTT. Amino acids: CASSPQRRKLFF.

Ten or more counts support this clonotype. V is TRBV7-9 and J is TRBJ1-4; 9 bases map to TRBD1. There are 14 residues in the CDR3. Unmatched junction bases numbered 3, after V lost 7 bases and J lost 3 bases. Germline-derived CDR1 and CDR2 are SEHNR and FQNEAQ (reference sequence). This chain's CDR3 is CASNRDRANEKLFF. The CDR3 bases are TGTGCCAGCAATAGGGACAGGGCTAATGAAAAACTGTTTTTT.

There are many counts of this clonotype. This rearrangement joins TRBV7-2 to TRBJ2-2; no firm D call. With 5 bases removed from V and 6 bases from J, the gap between germline ends came to 16 bases. CDR3 size: 15 residues. CDR1 is SGHTA and CDR2 is FQGNSA in the germline V gene. The CDR3 DNA follows: TGTGCCAGCAGCCCGATGGGGATAGAGGCCGGGGAGCTGTTTTTT. It encodes CASSPMGIEAGELFF.

This clonotype showed up many times. CDR3 sequence reads: CASSPGGGNQPQHF. Written as DNA, the CDR3 is TGTGCCAGTAGTCCGGGCGGTGGCAATCAGCCCCAGCATTTT. This chain links TRBV19 with TRBJ1-5; D gene unclear. With 5 bases removed from V and 2 bases from J, the gap between germline ends came to 10 bases. Per germline, CDR1 LNHDA and CDR2 SQIVND (reference sequence). The CDR3 totals 14 residues.

This clonotype was seen ten or more times. This chain joins TRBV12-3 or TRBV12-4 and TRBJ2-3; unclear D gene. This CDR3 is 12 amino acids long. V was clipped by 6 bases and J by 6 bases, with 10 bases between them. CDR3 DNA: TGTGCCAGCAGCTACAATGAGGATACGCAGTATTTT. Protein: CASSYNEDTQYF.

This clonotype was seen ten or more times. The chain links TRBV20-1 to TRBJ2-5, with 8 bases that match TRBD2. CDR3 size: 16 residues. CDR1 is DFQATT and CDR2 is SNEGSKA in the germline V gene (reference sequence). Losses at the gene ends were 0 bases for V and 0 bases for J; bases not matched to a gene: 6. The CDR3 coding sequence is TGCAGTGCTAGAGATTCGGGACTAGTCTACCAAGAGACCCAGTACTTC. Protein: CSARDSGLVYQETQYF.

This clonotype has at least ten counts. This chain joins TRBV5-1 and TRBJ2-3; TRBD2 matches at 9 bases. This CDR3 has 15 amino acids. Germline V gene sequence: CDR1 SGHRS, CDR2 YFSETQ. The trim removed 7 bases at V and 1 base at J, leaving 7 bases unmatched. CDR3 protein: CASCPLAGCTDTQYF. The CDR3 bases are TGCGCCAGCTGTCCGCTAGCGGGATGCACAGATACGCAGTATTTT. The whole variable domain, filled in from reference TRBV5-1 and TRBJ2-3, reads KAGVTQTPRYLIKTRGQQVTLSCSPISGHRSVSWYQQTPGQGLQFLFEYFSETQRNKGNFPGRFSGRQFSNSRSEMNVSTLELGDSALYLCASCPLAGCTDTQYFGPGTRLTVL.

This clonotype was picked up many times. V usage is TRBV20-1 and J usage is TRBJ2-7, with unresolved D. Trimming left V 4 bases short and J 7 bases short, with 8 bases between. The CDR3 is 10 amino acids. Germline V gene sequence: CDR1 DFQATT, CDR2 SNEGSKA (reference sequence). In DNA form, the CDR3 reads TGCAGTGCTATACGTGAGGAGCAGTACTTC. Protein: CSAIREEQYF.

This clonotype appeared many times. The J gene is TRBJ2-7, the V gene TRBV5-1, with TRBD2 identical over 8 bases. The junction had 7 bases not matched to a gene; V was cut back by 5 bases and J by 6 bases. Germline lookup yields CDR1 SGHRS and CDR2 YFSETQ. This CDR3 contains 13 residues. The DNA of the CDR3 is TGCGCCAGCAGACCCGGGACTAGATCCGAGCAGTACTTC. This sequence encodes CASRPGTRSEQYF.

The table lists this clonotype with many counts. V is TRBV20-1 and J is TRBJ2-7; TRBD2 aligns across 12 bases. V lost 5 bases and J lost 6; bases outside the gene matches: 8. The germline CDR1 and CDR2 sequences are DFQATT and SNEGSKA (reference sequence). The CDR3 is made up of 14 amino acids. The CDR3 coding sequence is TGCAGTGCTGCAACGACTAGCGGGAGATCCGAGCAGTACTTC. It yields the protein CSAATTSGRSEQYF.

This clonotype has more than one count but fewer than ten. This chain links TRBV2 with TRBJ1-1; 7 nucleotides line up with TRBD1. This CDR3 comprises 17 residues. CDR1 is SNHLY and CDR2 is FYNNEI in the germline V gene. V dropped 8 bases and J dropped 10; count of bases not matched to a gene: 25. The CDR3 loop is CASGGGTSTGTLRAAFF. CDR3 nucleotide sequence: TGTGCCAGCGGGGGTGGGACTTCGACAGGGACCCTTAGAGCAGCTTTCTTT.

This clonotype was detected ten times or more. The chain carries TRBV5-1 and TRBJ1-2; maybe TRBD1 (5 bases). Germline lookup yields CDR1 SGHRS and CDR2 YFSETQ. V lost 1 base, J lost 8 bases, and 9 bases lay in between. The CDR3 is 12 residues long. CDR3 amino acids: CASSLFREGYTF. CDR3 nucleotide sequence: TGCGCCAGCAGCTTGTTCAGGGAAGGCTACACCTTC. The whole variable domain, filled in from reference TRBV5-1 and TRBJ1-2, reads KAGVTQTPRYLIKTRGQQVTLSCSPISGHRSVSWYQQTPGQGLQFLFEYFSETQRNKGNFPGRFSGRQFSNSRSEMNVSTLELGDSALYLCASSLFREGYTFGSGTRLTVV.

This clonotype was found many times. The chain has TRBV3-1 and TRBJ2-1; D may match TRBD1 or TRBD2 (6 bases each). The CDR3 loop spans 20 amino acids. Germline lookup yields CDR1 LGHDT and CDR2 YNNKEL (reference sequence). With 4 bases removed from V and 2 bases from J, the gap between germline ends came to 27 bases. The CDR3 DNA sequence: TGTGCCAGCAGCCCTCCCCCATTCGGTGAAGGGGGGATAACCTACAATGAGCAGTTCTTC. It encodes CASSPPPFGEGGITYNEQFF.

This clonotype was seen repeatedly, ten times or more. CDR3 sequence reads: CASSPVTDTQYF. The CDR3 DNA is TGTGCCAGCAGCCCTGTCACAGATACGCAGTATTTT. The chain combines TRBV7-6 with TRBJ2-3; unclear D gene. CDR3 length equals 12 residues. The germline CDR1 and CDR2 sequences are SGHVS and FNYEAQ. V was pared by 5 bases and J by 2 bases, with 5 bases between. The full variable domain, with the rest looked up from reference TRBV7-6 and TRBJ2-3, is GAGVSQSPRYKVTKRGQDVALRCDPISGHVSLYWYRQALGQGPEFLTYFNYEAQQDKSGLPNDRFSAERPEGSISTLTIQRTEQRDSAMYRCASSPVTDTQYFGPGTRLTVL.

This clonotype was found many times. This chain connects TRBV20-1 to TRBJ2-7, with a tentative D call TRBD2 (5 bases). Germline V gene sequence: CDR1 DFQATT, CDR2 SNEGSKA (reference sequence). This CDR3 comprises 13 residues. Trimming cost V 6 bases and J 3 bases, with 15 bases left between them. The CDR3 nucleotides read TGCAGTGCCTCAGACCTGAGGGACTACGAGCAGTACTTC. Translated, it gives CSASDLRDYEQYF.

This clonotype came up many times. The rearrangement joins TRBV3-1 to TRBJ1-6; TRBD1 agrees at 12 bases. V lost 1 base and J lost 8; bases outside the gene matches: 6. The CDR3 runs to 17 residues. The germline V gene encodes CDR1 LGHDT and CDR2 YNNKEL (reference sequence). Here the CDR3 DNA reads TGTGCCAGCAGCCAAGGTGGGGGGACAGGGGGCCATTCACCCCTCCACTTT. It encodes CASSQGGGTGGHSPLHF.

The CDR3 DNA reads as TGTGCCAGCAGCTTAGGGGCAGTCACAGATACGCAGTATTTT. It translates to CASSLGAVTDTQYF. The chain combines TRBV7-8 with TRBJ2-3; D gene uncertain. V gave up 1 base and J gave up 2 bases, with 7 bases separating them. Germline CDR1 is SGHVS and CDR2 is FQNEAQ. The CDR3 consists of 14 residues.

At least ten counts were recorded for this clonotype. The CDR3 region has the DNA TGTGCCAGCAGCTTGTTAGGGGACAGGGGTTTCCATGTCGCTGAAGCTTTCTTT. This sequence encodes CASSLLGDRGFHVAEAFF. This chain links TRBV5-6 with TRBJ1-1; 10 nucleotides line up with TRBD1. Looked up from germline, CDR1 is SGHDT and CDR2 is YYEEEE. V gave up 1 base and J gave up 6 bases; unmatched junction bases: 15. The length of the CDR3 is 18 residues.

V usage is TRBV20-1 and J usage is TRBJ2-1, with TRBD2 matching over 8 bases. Germline trimming cut 6 bases from V and 12 bases from J; bases unmatched to any gene: 13. The CDR3 is 13 amino acids. Germline assignment: CDR1 DFQATT and CDR2 SNEGSKA (reference sequence). CDR3 sequence reads: CSAPNSGNDAQFF. For the CDR3, the DNA is TGCAGTGCCCCAAATAGCGGGAATGATGCGCAGTTCTTC.

In its sample, this clonotype was seen many times. CDR3 residues: CATSDWGTTTGELFF. CDR3 DNA sequence: TGTGCCACCAGTGATTGGGGGACAACCACCGGGGAGCTGTTTTTT. The J gene is TRBJ2-2, the V gene TRBV24-1, with TRBD1 as a possible D gene (6 bases). The CDR3 is 15 amino acids. V was clipped by 2 bases and J by 4 bases, with 10 bases between them. Per the germline V gene, CDR1 is KGHDR and CDR2 is SFDVKD.

This clonotype has ten or more counts. V usage is TRBV4-2 and J usage is TRBJ2-2, with a tentative D call TRBD1 (6 bases). V lost 4 bases to trimming and J lost 0 bases, with 15 bases between them. This CDR3 spans 17 amino acids. CDR1 is LGHNA, CDR2 YNFKEQ, per germline. Here the CDR3 DNA reads TGTGCCAGCAGCCCGCAACCGGGACAAACGAACACCGGGGAGCTGTTTTTT. It translates to CASSPQPGQTNTGELFF.

This clonotype was seen ten or more times. The V and J genes are TRBV10-3 and TRBJ2-3; the D gene is possibly TRBD2 (6 bases). The germline V and J ends were trimmed by 5 bases and 4 bases, with 22 bases remaining between them. Germline V CDR1 and CDR2: ENHRY, SYGVKD. The CDR3 consists of 17 residues. For the CDR3, the DNA is TGTGCCATCAGTACCCTTCCGGGAGCTCAACCGGCAGATACGCAGTATTTT. This translates into CAISTLPGAQPADTQYF.

This rearrangement joins TRBV9 to TRBJ2-7; 11 nucleotides agree with TRBD2. Germline V gene data show CDR1 as SGDLS and CDR2 as YYNGEE. Trimming removed 2 bases from V and 1 base from J; junction bases left unmatched: 2. This CDR3 is 15 amino acids long. As DNA, the CDR3 is TGTGCCAGCAGCGTCGGGACTAGCGGATCCTACGAGCAGTACTTC. This translates into CASSVGTSGSYEQYF.

This clonotype was counted a single time. An end of the junction does not agree with germline; a read error may underlie this. The CDR3 DNA is TGCGCCAGCAGCTTACCGGGACATAACTATGGCTACCCCTTC. Translating gives CASSLPGHNYGYPF. This sequence joins TRBV5-1 and TRBJ1-2; weak D call: TRBD1 (6 bases). CDR1 is SGHRS and CDR2 is YFSETQ in the germline V gene. The CDR3 extends over 14 amino acids.

This clonotype was counted between two and nine times. The chain is built from TRBV30 and TRBJ1-6; possibly TRBD1 for D (5 bases). The V gene lost 4 bases and the J gene lost 7 bases, with 8 bases spanning the gap. This CDR3 contains 12 residues. CDR1 and CDR2 (germline): GTSNPN, SVGIG (reference sequence). The CDR3 spells CAWNGGNSPLHF. CDR3 nucleotides: TGTGCCTGGAACGGGGGAAATTCACCCCTCCACTTT.

J is TRBJ2-3 and V is TRBV30; a weak D match, TRBD2 (6 bases). Trimming removed 7 bases from V and 1 base from J, with 12 bases in between. This CDR3 has 13 amino acids. Germline assignment: CDR1 GTSNPN and CDR2 SVGIG (reference sequence). The CDR3 sequence is CASSQRGTDTQYF. For the CDR3, the DNA is TGTGCCTCTAGCCAGCGGGGCACAGATACGCAGTATTTT.

The chain links TRBV27 to TRBJ1-1; tentative D call: TRBD1 (5 bases). Trimming left V 1 base short and J 5 bases short, with 8 bases between. In germline, CDR1 is MNHEY, CDR2 SMNVEV (reference sequence). The CDR3 is 13 residues long. The chain's CDR3 is CASSLFRGTEAFF. In DNA, the CDR3 is TGTGCCAGCAGTTTATTCCGGGGGACTGAAGCTTTCTTT.

This clonotype was found many times. The rearrangement uses TRBV20-1 and TRBJ2-7, with TRBD1 identical over 11 bases. The CDR3 runs 14 residues. J lost 3 bases, V lost 0 bases, and 1 base had no gene match. The germline gives CDR1 DFQATT, CDR2 SNEGSKA (reference sequence). CDR3 in amino acids: CSARDGTGGYEQYF. In DNA, the CDR3 is TGCAGTGCTAGAGATGGGACAGGGGGCTACGAGCAGTACTTC.

This clonotype was seen at least ten times. This chain joins TRBV7-2 and TRBJ1-5; D remains ambiguous. Germline CDR1 reads SGHTA; CDR2 reads FQGNSA. CDR3 length: 12 residues. Trimming took 4 bases from V and 11 from J, leaving 12 bases between them. The CDR3 here is CASSSTSGAQHF. In nucleotides, the CDR3 is TGTGCCAGCAGCTCCACATCCGGGGCCCAGCATTTT.

There are many counts of this clonotype. V and J are TRBV7-9 and TRBJ1-4; D perhaps matches TRBD1 (6 bases). Per germline, CDR1 SEHNR and CDR2 FQNEAQ (reference sequence). Trimming cost V 5 bases and J 11 bases, with 15 bases left between them. The CDR3 sequence is 13 residues long. The CDR3 sequence: CASSRAGADKLFF. In nucleotides, the CDR3 is TGTGCCAGCAGCAGGGCAGGGGCGGACAAACTGTTTTTT. The whole variable domain, filled in from reference TRBV7-9 and TRBJ1-4, reads DTGVSQNPRHKITKRGQNVTFRCDPISEHNRLYWYRQTLGQGPEFLTYFQNEAQLEKSRLLSDRFSAERPKGSFSTLEIQRTEQGDSAMYLCASSRAGADKLFFGSGTQLSVL.